A single sample is the source of the 24 T cell receptor beta chains below, sequenced in a study of shared clonotypes between healthy human individuals. This table comes from immunoSEQ multiplex PCR, and its TCRdb copy is limited to in-frame clones, with some not included. The table records around 600,000 clones, roughly 95% of them present only once. Positive CCR7 selection of CD45RO-negative cells yielded the naive CD8 cells, and terminally differentiated effector memory CD45RA+ cells were excluded. The sample comprised naive CD8+ T cells sorted from blood. These receptors were obtained from a woman in her 30s in good health.

The V gene is TRBV4-1, the J gene TRBJ2-1; 9 bases agree with TRBD2. CDR1 and CDR2 (germline): MGHRA, YSYEKL. The CDR3 spans 16 residues. The J segment lost 5 bases and the V segment lost 4 bases, leaving 9 bases of the junction unmatched. In DNA, the CDR3 is TGCGCCAGCAGCCCACGGGCGGGAGGGTGGGACAATGAGCAGTTCTTC. Its protein is CASSPRAGGWDNEQFF.

The gene calls are TRBV19 and TRBJ2-5; TRBD2 aligns across 7 bases. J was trimmed by 5 bases and V by 3 bases; bases with no gene match: 6. In germline, CDR1 is LNHDA, CDR2 SQIVND (reference sequence). The CDR3 is 14 amino acids. The DNA of the CDR3 is TGTGCCAGTAGTATCGCGGGAGTCGGGGAGACCCAGTACTTC. As protein: CASSIAGVGETQYF.

The chain carries TRBV6-5 and TRBJ2-7; 7 bases line up with TRBD2. The CDR3 consists of 15 residues. With V trimmed by 4 bases and J by 5 bases, 11 bases remained unmatched. The germline gives CDR1 MNHEY, CDR2 SVGAGI. CDR3: CASSFHLLAVDEQYF. For the CDR3, the DNA is TGTGCCAGCAGTTTCCACCTCCTAGCGGTAGACGAGCAGTACTTC.

V is TRBV28 and J is TRBJ2-3; TRBD1 or TRBD2 may be the D gene (5 bases each). V lost 11 bases, J lost 4 bases, and 28 bases lay in between. From germline, CDR1 is MDHEN and CDR2 SYDVKM. There are 17 residues in the CDR3. CDR3 protein: CAEPKRGGSDVADTQYF. In nucleotides, the CDR3 is TGTGCCGAACCCAAAAGGGGTGGTAGCGATGTGGCAGATACGCAGTATTTT.

This clone was detected only once. The chain links TRBV5-6 to TRBJ2-3; D unclear. This CDR3 has 15 residues. In germline, CDR1 is SGHDT, CDR2 YYEEEE. V lost 1 base and J lost 4, with 13 bases in between. This CDR3 reads CASSLSLLRADTQYF. The CDR3 bases are TGTGCCAGCAGCTTGTCCCTCCTCCGGGCAGATACGCAGTATTTT.

The chain uses TRBV29-1 and TRBJ1-2; no clear D. Germline V gene sequence: CDR1 SQVTM, CDR2 ANQGSEA. The CDR3 is made up of 13 amino acids. V lost 2 bases, J lost 0 bases, and 7 bases lay in between. The CDR3 region has the DNA TGCAGCGTTGAAATAGGGACTAACTATGGCTACACCTTC. Amino acid sequence: CSVEIGTNYGYTF.

This CDR3 reads CASSLEGAGQPQHF. The CDR3 DNA reads as TGTGCCAGCAGCTTAGAGGGGGCGGGTCAGCCCCAGCATTTT. The J gene is TRBJ1-5, the V gene TRBV13; 7 bases map to TRBD1. Germline CDR1 and CDR2: PRHDT and FYEKMQ (reference sequence). Trimming took 1 base from V and 6 from J; bases not matched to a gene: 3. This CDR3 spans 14 amino acids.

V is TRBV6-1 and J is TRBJ2-3, with D perhaps matching TRBD1 (6 bases). The germline V gene encodes CDR1 MNHNS and CDR2 SASEGT. The CDR3 loop spans 13 amino acids. The V end was cut by 2 bases, the J end by 4 bases, with 7 bases between. In DNA, the CDR3 is TGTGCCAGCAGTGAAACAGGGTCAGATACGCAGTATTTT. It codes for CASSETGSDTQYF.

Only a few counts were recorded for this clone. The same CDR3 also results from other DNA sequences found in this sample. V and J are TRBV11-2 and TRBJ2-2, with D unresolved. The germline CDR1 and CDR2 sequences are SGHAT and FQNNGV. The V gene lost 4 bases and the J gene lost 6 bases, with 6 bases spanning the gap. There are 12 residues in the CDR3. In nucleotides, the CDR3 is TGTGCCAGCAGCTCCTTAGCCGGGGAGCTGTTTTTT. This encodes CASSSLAGELFF.

This rearrangement joins TRBV6-4 to TRBJ2-1, with D possibly TRBD2 on 5 matching bases. The CDR3 has 12 amino acids. Germline CDR1 MRHNA, CDR2 SNTAGT. Trimming took 10 bases from V and 5 from J, leaving 12 bases between them. The CDR3 bases are TGTGCCATCTGGACTGCCCACAATGAGCAGTTCTTC. Protein: CAIWTAHNEQFF.

The chain couples TRBV27 to TRBJ1-5; D remains ambiguous. Trimming stripped 1 base from V and 0 bases from J, with 10 bases between. Germline V gene lookup returns CDR1 MNHEY and CDR2 SMNVEV (reference sequence). The CDR3 totals 16 residues. The CDR3 protein is CASSLLGGISNQPQHF. The CDR3 DNA reads TGTGCCAGCAGTTTATTGGGCGGGATTAGCAATCAGCCCCAGCATTTT.

J is TRBJ1-1 and V is TRBV5-6; D is undetermined. CDR1 is SGHDT and CDR2 is YYEEEE in the germline V gene. The ends were cut back, 0 bases at V and 4 bases at J, with 10 bases in the middle. The CDR3 length is 14 residues. The chain's CDR3 is CASSLEGRFTEAFF. CDR3 bases: TGTGCCAGCAGCTTGGAAGGCAGATTCACTGAAGCTTTCTTT.

CDR3 DNA sequence: TGCAGCGTTCCCGGCAGCAACACTGAAGCTTTCTTT. It yields the protein CSVPGSNTEAFF. V and J are TRBV29-1 and TRBJ1-1, with no clear D. The CDR3 runs to 12 residues. Trimming cost V 5 bases and J 2 bases, with 9 bases left between them. Germline lookup yields CDR1 SQVTM and CDR2 ANQGSEA.

The rearrangement uses TRBV13 and TRBJ2-5; no clear D gene. Trimming took off 4 bases at V and 0 bases at J, with 15 bases between the two ends. Germline values: CDR1 PRHDT, CDR2 FYEKMQ (reference sequence). The CDR3 contains 16 residues. Here the CDR3 reads CASSSAVPRYQETQYF. The CDR3 DNA reads as TGTGCCAGCAGCTCCGCGGTTCCTAGGTACCAAGAGACCCAGTACTTC.

The chain links TRBV27 to TRBJ2-2; no firm D call. V shed 1 base and J shed 4 bases, with 16 bases lying between them. In germline, CDR1 is MNHEY, CDR2 SMNVEV (reference sequence). This CDR3 is 17 amino acids long. The CDR3 reads CASSLFPWLLGTGELFF. The CDR3 nucleotides read TGTGCCAGCAGTTTATTTCCTTGGCTTTTGGGCACCGGGGAGCTGTTTTTT.

The chain recombines TRBV5-4 with TRBJ2-3; no clear D gene. This CDR3 spans 15 amino acids. Trimming removed 4 bases from V and 2 bases from J, with 14 bases in between. The V gene's germline CDR1 is SGHNT and CDR2 YYREEE (reference sequence). CDR3 nucleotides: TGTGCCAGCAGCATCGTGGGGTTTGACACAGATACGCAGTATTTT. It translates to CASSIVGFDTDTQYF. The full variable domain, in which reference TRBV5-4 and TRBJ2-3 provide the parts outside the CDR3, is ETGVTQSPTHLIKTRGQQVTLRCSSQSGHNTVSWYQQALGQGPQFIFQYYREEENGRGNFPPRFSGLQFPNYSSELNVNALELDDSALYLCASSIVGFDTDTQYFGPGTRLTVL.

The rearrangement links TRBV10-3 to TRBJ2-7; 7 bases line up with TRBD1. Germline CDR1 reads ENHRY; CDR2 reads SYGVKD. The trim removed 3 bases at V and 0 bases at J, leaving 5 bases unmatched. This CDR3 has 15 amino acids. CDR3: CAISDQTGASYEQYF. CDR3 nucleotides: TGTGCCATCAGTGATCAAACAGGGGCCTCCTACGAGCAGTACTTC.

The V gene is TRBV5-6, the J gene TRBJ1-4; a weak D match, TRBD1 (5 bases). Germline V gene data show CDR1 as SGHDT and CDR2 as YYEEEE. The CDR3 consists of 13 residues. Trimming shortened V by 5 bases and J by 7 bases, and 12 bases separated the two germline ends. The CDR3 is CASRTGTSEKLFF. CDR3 coding DNA: TGTGCCAGCAGAACCGGGACGTCTGAAAAACTGTTTTTT. Drawing the rest from reference TRBV5-6 and TRBJ1-4, the complete variable domain is DAGVTQSPTHLIKTRGQQVTLRCSPKSGHDTVSWYQQALGQGPQFIFQYYEEEERQRGNFPDRFSGHQFPNYSSELNVNALLLGDSALYLCASRTGTSEKLFFGSGTQLSVL.

The chain combines TRBV4-1 with TRBJ2-1; 10 bases are a match to TRBD2. The CDR3 spans 16 residues. Germline lookup yields CDR1 MGHRA and CDR2 YSYEKL. V was pared by 0 bases and J by 15 bases, with 14 bases of the junction left unmatched. CDR3 nucleotide sequence: TGCGCCAGCAGCCAAGATAATTGGCTAGCGGGAGAGCCGGTGTTCTTC. Translating gives CASSQDNWLAGEPVFF.

V is TRBV13 and J is TRBJ2-7, with 8 bases identical to TRBD2. Per the germline V gene, CDR1 is PRHDT and CDR2 is FYEKMQ (reference sequence). With V trimmed by 5 bases and J by 3 bases, 12 bases remained unmatched. The CDR3 runs 16 residues. DNA of the CDR3: TGTGCCAGCAGCACCCGGGGTAGCGGGAACTTCTACGAGCAGTACTTC. Protein product: CASSTRGSGNFYEQYF. The complete variable domain, with remaining parts taken from reference TRBV13 and TRBJ2-7, reads AAGVIQSPRHLIKEKRETATLKCYPIPRHDTVYWYQQGPGQDPQFLISFYEKMQSDKGSIPDRFSAQQFSDYHSELNMSSLELGDSALYFCASSTRGSGNFYEQYFGPGTRLTVT.

This rearrangement joins TRBV7-6 to TRBJ2-7; 14 bases fit TRBD2. Germline-derived CDR1 and CDR2 are SGHVS and FNYEAQ. The CDR3 length is 15 residues. Unmatched junction bases numbered 6, after V lost 6 bases and J lost 5 bases. CDR3 in amino acids: CASSLRGLAGDEQYF. CDR3 DNA sequence: TGTGCCAGCAGTTTAAGGGGACTAGCGGGAGACGAGCAGTACTTC.

The chain has TRBV27 and TRBJ2-5; 7 bases are shared with TRBD2. The CDR3 contains 14 residues. Germline V gene data show CDR1 as MNHEY and CDR2 as SMNVEV (reference sequence). V dropped 3 bases and J dropped 2; count of bases not matched to a gene: 3. CDR3 amino acids: CASSFVGLQETQYF. The CDR3 DNA reads as TGTGCCAGCAGTTTTGTGGGACTACAAGAGACCCAGTACTTC.

The gene calls are TRBV13 and TRBJ2-7; D is uncertain. The germline V gene encodes CDR1 PRHDT and CDR2 FYEKMQ (reference sequence). V was pared by 5 bases and J by 2 bases, with 16 bases between. The CDR3 is 15 amino acids. CDR3 protein: CASSPHTTETYEQYF. CDR3 in DNA: TGTGCCAGCAGCCCGCACACGACCGAGACCTACGAGCAGTACTTC.

This clone was found a few times. The same CDR3 also results from other DNA sequences found in this sample. This chain links TRBV28 with TRBJ1-2, with D unresolved. CDR1 and CDR2 from the germline V gene are MDHEN and SYDVKM. The CDR3 extends over 12 amino acids. The V end was cut by 3 bases, the J end by 5 bases, with 7 bases between. Here the CDR3 reads CASSLGLYGYTF. The CDR3 nucleotides are TGTGCCAGCAGTTTGGGCTTATATGGCTACACCTTC.